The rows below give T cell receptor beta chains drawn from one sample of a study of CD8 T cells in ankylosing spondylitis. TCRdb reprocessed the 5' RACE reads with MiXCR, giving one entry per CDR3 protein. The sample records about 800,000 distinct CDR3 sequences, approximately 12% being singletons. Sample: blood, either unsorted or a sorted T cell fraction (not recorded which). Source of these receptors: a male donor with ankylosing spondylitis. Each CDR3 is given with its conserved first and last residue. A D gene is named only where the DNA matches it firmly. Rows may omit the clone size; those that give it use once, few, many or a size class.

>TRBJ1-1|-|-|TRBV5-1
TGCGCCAGCAGCTTTCAGGTGAACACTGAAGCTTTCTTT
CASSFQVNTEAFF
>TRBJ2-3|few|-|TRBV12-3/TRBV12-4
TGTGCCAGCAGCCGAATCTGGGATTCCGGCACAGATACGCAGTATTTT
CASSRIWDSGTDTQYF
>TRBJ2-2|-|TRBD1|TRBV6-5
TGTGCCAGCAGTTACAATAGGGGACAGTTCACCGGGGAGCTGTTTTTT
CASSYNRGQFTGELFF
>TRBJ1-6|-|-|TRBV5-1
TGCGCCAGCAGGAACACTCAACAAAATTCACCCCTCCACTTT
CASRNTQQNSPLHF
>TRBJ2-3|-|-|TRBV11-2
TGTGCCAGCAGCTTAGGCCTAACTGGGAGACCTAGCACAGATACGCAGTATTTT
CASSLGLTGRPSTDTQYF
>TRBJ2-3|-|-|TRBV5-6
TGTGCCAGCAGCGGGACCTACACAGATACGCAGTATTTT
CASSGTYTDTQYF
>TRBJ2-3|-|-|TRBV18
TGTGCCAGCTCACCACTAGTACTCGGTAGCACAGATACGCAGTATTTT
CASSPLVLGSTDTQYF
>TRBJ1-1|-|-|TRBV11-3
TGTGCCAGCAGCCCCAACCCGAACACTGAAGCTTTCTTT
CASSPNPNTEAFF
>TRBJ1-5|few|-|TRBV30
TGTGCCTGGAGTTCCCCGGTCGGGTGGGGGCAGCCCCAGCATTTT
CAWSSPVGWGQPQHF
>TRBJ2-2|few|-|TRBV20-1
TGCAGTGCTGGTACCGGGACAAGCACCGGGGAGCTGTTTTTT
CSAGTGTSTGELFF
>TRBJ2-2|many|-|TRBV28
TGTGCCATCCAAGACAGTACCGGGGAGCTGTTTTTT
CAIQDSTGELFF
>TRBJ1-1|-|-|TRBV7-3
TGTGCCAGCAGCTTAACGGGACCCGACACTGAAGCTTTCTTT
CASSLTGPDTEAFF
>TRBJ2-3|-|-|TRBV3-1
TGTGCCAGCAGTCTACACGGGGACACAGATACGCAGTATTTT
CASSLHGDTDTQYF
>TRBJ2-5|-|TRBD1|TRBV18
TGTGCCAGCTCACCCCGACAGGGGGCCCAACAAGAGACCCAGTACTTC
CASSPRQGAQQETQYF
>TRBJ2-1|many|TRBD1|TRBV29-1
TGCAGCGTTGTCGCCGGGACAGGGGGTCGGGAGCAGTTCTTC
CSVVAGTGGREQFF
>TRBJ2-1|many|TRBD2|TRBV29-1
TGCAGCGTGGTACCAGCGGGAGAGGGCTACAATGAGCAGTTCTTC
CSVVPAGEGYNEQFF
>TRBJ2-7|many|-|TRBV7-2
TGTGCCAGCAGCCTCCTCGTCTACGAGCAGTACTTC
CASSLLVYEQYF
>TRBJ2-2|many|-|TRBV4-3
TGCGCCAGCAGCACGCAAGACAATAACTATCGGGAGCTGTTTTTT
CASSTQDNNYRELFF
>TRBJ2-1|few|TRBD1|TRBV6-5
TGTGCCAGCAGTTACCTCGGGACAGGCTCCTACAATGAGCAGTTCTTC
CASSYLGTGSYNEQFF
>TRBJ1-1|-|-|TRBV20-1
TGCAGTGCCAATCGTCCGGGGTGGGAGACCACTGAAGCTTTCTTT
CSANRPGWETTEAFF
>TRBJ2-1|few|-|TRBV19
TGTGCCAGTAGTATGGGGATGATGGTACGCTCCTACAATGAGCAGTTCTTC
CASSMGMMVRSYNEQFF
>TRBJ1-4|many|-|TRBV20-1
TGCAGTGCTAGAGATTTACGGGCAACTAATGAAAAACTGTTTTTT
CSARDLRATNEKLFF